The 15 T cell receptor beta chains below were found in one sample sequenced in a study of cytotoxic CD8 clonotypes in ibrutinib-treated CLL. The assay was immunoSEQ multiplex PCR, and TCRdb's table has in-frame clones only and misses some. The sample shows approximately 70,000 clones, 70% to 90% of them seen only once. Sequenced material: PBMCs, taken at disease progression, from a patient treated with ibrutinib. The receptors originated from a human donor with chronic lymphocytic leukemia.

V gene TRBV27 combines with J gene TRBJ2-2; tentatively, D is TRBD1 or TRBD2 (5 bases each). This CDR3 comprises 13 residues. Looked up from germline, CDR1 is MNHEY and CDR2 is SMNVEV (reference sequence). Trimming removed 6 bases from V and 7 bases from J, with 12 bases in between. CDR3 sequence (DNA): TGTGCCAGCAGCTTCGAGAGGGGCGGGGAGCTGTTTTTT. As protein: CASSFERGGELFF.

The CDR3 here is CASKSGEQTEAFF. For the CDR3, the DNA is TGTGCCAGCAAAAGTGGGGAACAGACTGAAGCTTTCTTT. The chain joins TRBV18 to TRBJ1-1; D uncertain. The CDR3 runs to 13 residues. Between the trimmed V and J ends, which lost 8 bases and 5 bases, there was a span of 15 bases. Germline V CDR1 and CDR2: KGHSH, LQKENI.

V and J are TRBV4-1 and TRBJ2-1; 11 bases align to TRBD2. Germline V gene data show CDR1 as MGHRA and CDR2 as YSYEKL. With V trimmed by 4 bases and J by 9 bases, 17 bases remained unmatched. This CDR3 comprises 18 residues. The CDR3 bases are TGCGCCAGCAGCCCTACTAGCGGGAGACGCGAAAAAACAATTGAGCAGTTCTTC. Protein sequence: CASSPTSGRREKTIEQFF.

The CDR3 nucleotides are TGTGCCAGCAGGATGAACAATCTCTATGGCTACACCTTC. This gives the protein CASRMNNLYGYTF. V usage is TRBV27 and J usage is TRBJ1-2; no clear D. V shed 6 bases and J shed 4 bases, with 12 bases lying between them. The CDR3 runs 13 residues. Germline values: CDR1 MNHEY, CDR2 SMNVEV (reference sequence).

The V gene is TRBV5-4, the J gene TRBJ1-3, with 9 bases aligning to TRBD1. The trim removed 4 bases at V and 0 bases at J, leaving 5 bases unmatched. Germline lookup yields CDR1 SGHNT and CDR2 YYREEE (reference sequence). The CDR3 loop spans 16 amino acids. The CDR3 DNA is TGTGCCAGCAGCCAAGGACAGGGGCTCTCTGGAAACACCATATATTTT. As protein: CASSQGQGLSGNTIYF. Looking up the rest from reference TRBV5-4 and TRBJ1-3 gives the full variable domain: ETGVTQSPTHLIKTRGQQVTLRCSSQSGHNTVSWYQQALGQGPQFIFQYYREEENGRGNFPPRFSGLQFPNYSSELNVNALELDDSALYLCASSQGQGLSGNTIYFGEGSWLTVV.

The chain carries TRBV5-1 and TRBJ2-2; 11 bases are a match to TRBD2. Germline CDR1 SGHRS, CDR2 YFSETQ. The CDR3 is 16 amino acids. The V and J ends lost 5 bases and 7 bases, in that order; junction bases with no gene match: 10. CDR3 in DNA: TGCGCCAGCAGGCTTTATAGCGGGAGGGCCTTCGGGGAGCTGTTTTTT. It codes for CASRLYSGRAFGELFF.

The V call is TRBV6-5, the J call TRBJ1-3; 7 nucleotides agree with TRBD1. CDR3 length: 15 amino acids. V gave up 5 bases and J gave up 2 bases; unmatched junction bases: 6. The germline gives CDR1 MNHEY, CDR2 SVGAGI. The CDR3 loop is CASSRTGEAGNTIYF. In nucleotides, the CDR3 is TGTGCCAGCAGTCGCACAGGGGAGGCTGGAAACACCATATATTTT.

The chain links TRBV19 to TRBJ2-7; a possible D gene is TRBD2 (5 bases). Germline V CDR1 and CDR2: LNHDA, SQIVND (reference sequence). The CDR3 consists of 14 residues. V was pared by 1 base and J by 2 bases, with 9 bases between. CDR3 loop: CASSIGGGPYEQYF. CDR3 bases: TGTGCCAGTAGTATAGGCGGCGGGCCCTACGAGCAGTACTTC.

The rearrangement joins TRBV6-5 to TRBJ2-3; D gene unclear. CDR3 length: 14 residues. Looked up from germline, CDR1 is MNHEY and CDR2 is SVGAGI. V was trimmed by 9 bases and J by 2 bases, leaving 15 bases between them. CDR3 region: CASSRVQPTDTQYF. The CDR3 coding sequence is TGTGCCAGTTCTCGGGTGCAACCCACAGATACGCAGTATTTT.

The CDR3 reads CASRGDQPQHF. The DNA of the CDR3 is TGTGCCAGCCGTGGGGATCAGCCCCAGCATTTT. The chain is built from TRBV19 and TRBJ1-5; D remains unclear. There are 11 residues in the CDR3. V was shortened by 9 bases and J by 5 bases, with 8 bases between the two germline ends. The germline gives CDR1 LNHDA, CDR2 SQIVND (reference sequence).

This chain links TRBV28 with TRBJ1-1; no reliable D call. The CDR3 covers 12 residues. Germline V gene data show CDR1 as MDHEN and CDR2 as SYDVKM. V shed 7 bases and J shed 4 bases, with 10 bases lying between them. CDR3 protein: CASNPLGTEAFF. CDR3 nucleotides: TGTGCCAGCAACCCACTGGGCACTGAAGCTTTCTTT.

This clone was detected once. The CDR3 DNA reads TGTGCCAGCAGGAAGCCGACCCACTACGAGCAGTACTTC. It specifies CASRKPTHYEQYF. This rearrangement joins TRBV2 to TRBJ2-7; D is unclear. The CDR3 is 13 residues long. Between the trimmed V and J ends, which lost 6 bases and 3 bases, there was a span of 12 bases. CDR1 and CDR2 (germline): SNHLY, FYNNEI. Full variable domain (remainder filled in from reference TRBV2 and TRBJ2-7): EPEVTQTPSHQVTQMGQEVILRCVPISNHLYFYWYRQILGQKVEFLVSFYNNEISEKSEIFDDQFSVERPDGSNFTLKIRSTKLEDSAMYFCASRKPTHYEQYFGPGTRLTVT.

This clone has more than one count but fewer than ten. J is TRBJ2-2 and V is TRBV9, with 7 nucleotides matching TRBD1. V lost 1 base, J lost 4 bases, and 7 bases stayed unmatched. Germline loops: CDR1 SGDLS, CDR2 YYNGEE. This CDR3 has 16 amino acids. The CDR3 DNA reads TGTGCCAGCAGCGTAAGGGGGACAGCGTTCACCGGGGAGCTGTTTTTT. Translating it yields CASSVRGTAFTGELFF.

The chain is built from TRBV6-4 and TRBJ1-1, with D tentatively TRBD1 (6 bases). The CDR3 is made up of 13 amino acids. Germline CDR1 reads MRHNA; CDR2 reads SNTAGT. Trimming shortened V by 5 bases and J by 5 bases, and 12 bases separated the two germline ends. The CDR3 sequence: CASSQVTGTEAFF. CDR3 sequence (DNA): TGTGCCAGCAGTCAAGTTACAGGGACTGAAGCTTTCTTT.

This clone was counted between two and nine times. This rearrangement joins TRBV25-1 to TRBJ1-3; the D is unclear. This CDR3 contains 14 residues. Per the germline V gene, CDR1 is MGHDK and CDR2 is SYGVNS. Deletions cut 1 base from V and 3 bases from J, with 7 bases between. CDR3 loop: CASSESGLGNTIYF. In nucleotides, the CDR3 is TGTGCCAGCAGTGAATCAGGTCTTGGAAACACCATATATTTT.